This is a list of T cell receptor beta chains from one sample in a study of T cell responses to AZD1222 COVID-19 vaccine. Only in-frame clones appear in the TCRdb table, and some are missing; sequencing was by immunoSEQ multiplex PCR. The data hold around 110,000 clones, with more than 85% observed a single time. The sample was peripheral blood, taken on day 0 of AZD1222 vaccination. These receptors all come from an adult in good health. Each CDR3 is given with its conserved first and last residue. Each record gives: J gene, D gene, V gene, clone size, CDR3 protein, CDR3 DNA. The D gene is left open where the match is weak. Not all rows give a size; the values are once, few, many and, for expanded clones, a class.

J: TRBJ2-3; D: -; V: TRBV4-2; size: -; CDR3: CASSQDLGGTQYF; DNA: TGTGCCAGCAGCCAAGATCTCGGCGGTACGCAGTATTTT
J: TRBJ1-5; D: TRBD1; V: TRBV11-3; size: -; CDR3: CASSYDTGDQPQHF; DNA: TGTGCCAGCAGCTATGATACAGGGGATCAGCCCCAGCATTTT
J: TRBJ1-3; D: -; V: TRBV23-1; size: -; CDR3: CASSRPPAGNTIYF; DNA: TGCGCCAGCAGTCGACCCCCAGCTGGAAACACCATATATTTT
J: TRBJ1-1; D: -; V: TRBV28; size: -; CDR3: CASKLLRGTGTEAFF; DNA: TGTGCCAGCAAACTTCTCCGGGGGACGGGCACTGAAGCTTTCTTT
J: TRBJ2-3; D: -; V: TRBV28; size: -; CDR3: CASSSEADTQYF; DNA: TGTGCCAGCAGTTCGGAGGCAGATACGCAGTATTTT
J: TRBJ1-1; D: TRBD1; V: TRBV7-9; size: few; CDR3: CASSPGQGAQGGTEAFF; DNA: TGTGCCAGCAGCCCGGGACAGGGGGCGCAAGGAGGCACTGAAGCTTTCTTT
J: TRBJ2-6; D: -; V: TRBV2; size: -; CDR3: CASSAPDVTGANVLTF; DNA: TGTGCCAGCAGTGCGCCAGATGTCACTGGGGCCAACGTCCTGACTTTC
J: TRBJ1-3; D: -; V: TRBV3-1/TRBV3-2; size: -; CDR3: CASSQVGADGNTIYF; DNA: TGTGCCAGCAGCCAAGTTGGGGCGGATGGAAACACCATATATTTT
J: TRBJ2-3; D: -; V: TRBV29-1; size: -; CDR3: CSVKDTSTDTQYF; DNA: TGCAGCGTTAAAGACACGTCCACAGATACGCAGTATTTT
J: TRBJ1-1; D: -; V: TRBV5-1; size: -; CDR3: CASSLLGPGDTEAFF; DNA: TGCGCCAGCAGCCTGTTGGGTCCAGGGGACACTGAAGCTTTCTTT
J: TRBJ2-7; D: TRBD2; V: TRBV10-3; size: -; CDR3: CAISTGTIYEQYF; DNA: TGTGCCATCAGTACTGGGACTATCTACGAGCAGTACTTC
J: TRBJ1-2; D: TRBD1; V: TRBV19; size: -; CDR3: CASRPGGSYGYTF; DNA: TGTGCCAGCCGCCCAGGGGGCAGCTATGGCTACACCTTC
J: TRBJ1-3; D: -; V: TRBV18; size: few; CDR3: CASSPQGHIFSSGNTIYF; DNA: TGTGCCAGCTCACCTCAAGGCCATATCTTTAGCTCTGGAAACACCATATATTTT
J: TRBJ2-2; D: TRBD1; V: TRBV30; size: -; CDR3: CAWSEGTGYTGELFF; DNA: TGTGCCTGGAGCGAAGGGACAGGGTATACCGGGGAGCTGTTTTTT
J: TRBJ1-2; D: -; V: TRBV28; size: -; CDR3: CASSLSPRGNYGYTF; DNA: TGTGCCAGCAGTTTATCACCCAGGGGAAACTATGGCTACACCTTC